This TCR beta chain was profiled in a study of cytomegalovirus exposure and HLA in healthy donors (dated by TCRdb to 2015 to 2018). Study-level background: An earlier analysis of 550 to 700 of the donors reported approximately 290 Gb of sequence data and more than 90 million unique TCR beta sequences from around 200 million T cells. An early release covering around 630 HLA-typed donors comprised approximately 290 gigabases of sequencing data and tens of millions of unique TCR sequences. Of the roughly 400 genotyped donors, over 80% were placed in the genetic ancestry cluster associated with self-reported Caucasian donors. The study was designed to test whether signatures of past pathogen exposure could be identified by cataloging public T cell receptors. The study used immunosequencing to profile the T cell repertoires of approximately 650 subjects and linked those repertoires to cytomegalovirus serostatus. Besides the first cohort of 666 subjects, a separate validation cohort made up of roughly 120 different subjects was used. To predict cytomegalovirus infection status, the study brought together high-throughput TCR immunosequencing, statistical association of individual TCRs with disease status, and machine learning. A later analysis re-examined previously published TCR beta repertoires from 610 or so donors and added high-resolution HLA genotyping to investigate patterns of TCR occurrence. Rather than drawing on any new phenotypic data, the later analysis identified candidate immune exposures from TCR beta sequences and the way those sequences occurred across donors. To decide whether each TCR beta V gene segment behaved as functional or pseudogenic, an earlier analysis of fewer than 750 of the donors relied on high-throughput TCR beta sequencing. Donor age, sex, ethnicity and CMV serostatus were compiled together with the repertoire data. Genome-wide SNP genotypes for about three fifths of the roughly 670 donors were used in a later genetic analysis, which treated that subset as a discovery cohort. Every repertoire in the discovery cohort had been generated on one and the same sequencing platform. HLA typing included class I and class II loci at four-digit resolution. Typing coverage varied by locus: roughly 620-640 donors for A, B, C, DRB1 and DQB1; more than 500 for DQA1; over 600 for DPA1; 450 to 480 for DPB1. Roughly 5 DR-DQ haplotypes were treated as single units for association and clustering because of strong linkage in the cohort. Across some 400 genotyped donors of the cohort, an average of 235,054 unique TCR beta nucleotide sequences per donor were sequenced, and 15% to 20% of those sequences were non-productive. Summary of the overall study and its limitations: A later analysis associated about 16,000 TCR beta sequences with specific HLA alleles at a false discovery rate of 0.05. A later genetic analysis reported fewer N-insertions in productive TCRs among donors in an Asian-associated ancestry cluster than the approximately 700-donor mean. In both the original and validation cohorts, the classifier was reported to diagnose cytomegalovirus status with high specificity and sensitivity. The authors suggested that the approach could potentially be extended to other disease states and immunological phenotypes. A later analysis reported that several top co-occurrence clusters appeared linked to parvovirus B19, influenza, CMV and Epstein-Barr virus. Assigning TCR associations to individual alleles was difficult when HLA alleles, especially DR and DQ, strongly co-occurred. A cluster of highly shared sequence variants was judged likely to be a technical artifact of the sequencing pipeline. Some IMGT-functional V segments, including TRBV6-2 and TRBV6-3, could not be told apart with the 87-base-pair reads, so those segments were excluded. Because counts were too low, roughly 18 rarely observed V segments, including chromosome 9 orphons, were left out of the earlier analysis of 587 of the donors. A further reported finding was that TCR beta sequences accurately predicted the HLA-A and HLA-B alleles for most subjects in the first cohort. The study listed 150 to 200 TCR beta chains as associated with cytomegalovirus. In this cohort, only TCR beta chains were sequenced, and detectable features were limited by the absence of alpha or paired-chain data. Because HLA typing was unavailable for some donors at each locus, only the typed subset was used in association tests. In a later analysis, HLA-associated TCR beta chains were found to be more clonally expanded and to have lower generation probabilities than equally common non-associated chains. CMV serostatus was the only immune exposure information available for the cohort. Correlated functional status among segregating V segments might be attributable to linkage disequilibrium, but an unknown experimental factor could not be ruled out. In a later genetic analysis, a missense DCLRE1C variant was associated with V-gene and J-gene trimming of TCR beta chains, and the association was replicated in an independent cohort. Sequencing depth was assumed to be roughly uniform across donors in the presence/absence analyses, though that assumption may not hold. A later analysis found that TCR association rates varied across HLA loci, with DRB1 alleles showing the most associated TCRs and HLA-C alleles the fewest. Across donors, most TCR sequences were observed very rarely, whereas some public TCRs were present in many individuals. In vitro tests confirmed that a few of the cytomegalovirus-associated TCR beta chains recognize cytomegalovirus antigens. Broadly in line with IMGT annotations, most TCR beta V segments showed up in productive rearrangements about 87% or about 30% of the time in an earlier analysis of 450 to 600 of the donors. Most CMV-associated TCR beta chains appeared to be HLA-restricted in a later analysis, and the HLA associations seemed to be driven largely by CMV exposure.

Notes on this clone: The antigen it recognizes is unknown. No base quality information exists; no much larger clone differs at one position.

In total, 600 or so healthy bone marrow donors made up the cohort. All cohort members were sampled while nominally healthy, although unrecorded immune exposures were likely present. The donor tested CMV seronegative, placing the donor among the 350 or so seronegative members of the cohort. A peripheral blood sample was collected from each donor, and TCR beta sequencing was performed on peripheral blood mononuclear cells. Genomic DNA extraction from the blood cell samples was performed with the Qiagen DNeasy Blood Extraction Kit. Libraries were made using the immunoSEQ multiplex PCR assay. A mixture of 60 forward primers for TCR Vbeta segments and 13 reverse primers for TCR Jbeta segments was used in the multiplex PCR. The CDR3 region of rearranged TCR beta genes was amplified from genomic DNA with a multiplex PCR assay. On the Illumina HiSeq System, the amplified TCR beta libraries were sequenced as 87-base-pair reads. In the authors' own workflow: In a later analysis, tens of millions of unique TCR beta chains were counted across the approximately 620 repertoires, and roughly 9.9 million of these chains were shared by at least two donors. Raw reads were error-corrected and collapsed into unique sequences with a nearest-neighbor algorithm that merged closely related sequences to remove PCR and sequencing errors. CDR3 sequences were aligned to IMGT reference sequences to assign V, D and J gene segments. For a sequence to be retained, a match of at least six nucleotides to both a V gene segment and a J gene segment was required. A rearrangement counted as productive if the CDR3 had no stop codons and remained in frame with V and J, and every other rearrangement counted as non-productive. CDR3 was defined according to IMGT convention as the region running from the second conserved V-encoded cysteine to the conserved J-encoded phenylalanine. Sequences without an unambiguous match to a single V gene segment were excluded from the earlier analysis of about 600 of the donors. An earlier analysis of around 600 of the donors classified V segments as functional when productive rearrangements were above 56.7% and as segregating when the standard deviation between donors was above 5%. A statistical classification framework was built for diagnosing cytomegalovirus status from the catalog of TCR beta chain sequences. In a later analysis, V and J genes were assigned by comparing TCR nucleotide sequences against IMGT/GENE-DB human TR gene sequences. A later analysis assigned CDR3 sequences and most-parsimonious VDJ recombination scenarios with the TCRdist pipeline. In a later analysis, each TCR beta chain was defined by its CDR3 amino acid sequence together with its V-gene family, and reads lacking a unique V-gene family were excluded. In a later analysis, 450 to 600 highly shared, low-generation-probability nucleotide sequences were removed to address suspected cross-contamination and a sequencing artifact. A later analysis calculated a clonal expansion index for each public chain from normalized within-repertoire ranks of inferred template counts. Generation probabilities in a later analysis came from a VDJ recombination model fitted to out-of-frame rearrangements, and those results were checked against IGoR. A later analysis scored TCR-TCR, TCR-HLA and TCR-CMV co-occurrence with hypergeometric tests, applying a repertoire-size bias correction to TCR pairs. False discovery rates were estimated in a later analysis by permuting HLA or CMV assignments 20 times. In a later analysis, co-occurring TCRs were grouped using DBSCAN, with TCRdist sequence similarity added in when clustering inside HLA-allele-positive subsets. Co-occurrence clustering excluded repertoires with fewer than 30,000 or more than 120,000 public chains, plus five with anomalous nucleotide sharing. TCRdb holds this immuneACCESS table with in-frame rearrangements only. Some clones are missing; in checked studies, unresolved V genes explain under half, and the rest has no known cause. That table furnishes V, J and clone size, whereas the DNA furnished D and trimming. In this sample the table shows 120,000 or so clones, roughly 76% of which occur a single time. The ten top clones hold more than 2.5% of the sample.

Between the V and J ends, shortened by 6 bases and 2 bases respectively, the junction contains 16 bases. CDR3 length: 15 amino acids, cysteine to phenylalanine. Only the CDR3 part of the read is kept: 45 bases, read in frame from the first base. Per the germline V gene (reference sequence), LNHDA is the CDR1 and SQIVND is the CDR2. This chain joins TRBV19 to TRBJ1-1; the D gene is not confidently resolved. Sample: PBMCs. The clonotype comes from a woman in her forties or fifties in good health and CMV-seronegative. In nucleotide form, the sequence is TGTGCCAGTAGGTTGCGTGGGAGGGCCAACACTGAAGCTTTCTTT. It is translated as CASRLRGRANTEAFF.